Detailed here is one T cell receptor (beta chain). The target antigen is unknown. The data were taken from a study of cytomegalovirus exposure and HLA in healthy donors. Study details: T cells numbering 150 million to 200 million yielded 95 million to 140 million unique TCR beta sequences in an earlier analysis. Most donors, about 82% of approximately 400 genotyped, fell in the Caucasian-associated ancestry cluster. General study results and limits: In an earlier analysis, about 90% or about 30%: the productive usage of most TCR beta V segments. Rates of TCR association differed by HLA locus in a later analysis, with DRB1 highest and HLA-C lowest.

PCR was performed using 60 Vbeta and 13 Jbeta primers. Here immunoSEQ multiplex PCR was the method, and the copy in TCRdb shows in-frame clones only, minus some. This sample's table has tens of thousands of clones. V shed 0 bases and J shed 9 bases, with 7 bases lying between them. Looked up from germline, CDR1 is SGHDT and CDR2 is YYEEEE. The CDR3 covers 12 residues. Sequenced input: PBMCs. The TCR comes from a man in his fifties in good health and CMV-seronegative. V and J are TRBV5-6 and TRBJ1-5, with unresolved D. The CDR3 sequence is CASSLGLRPQHF. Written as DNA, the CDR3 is TGTGCCAGCAGCTTGGGTCTACGGCCCCAGCATTTT.